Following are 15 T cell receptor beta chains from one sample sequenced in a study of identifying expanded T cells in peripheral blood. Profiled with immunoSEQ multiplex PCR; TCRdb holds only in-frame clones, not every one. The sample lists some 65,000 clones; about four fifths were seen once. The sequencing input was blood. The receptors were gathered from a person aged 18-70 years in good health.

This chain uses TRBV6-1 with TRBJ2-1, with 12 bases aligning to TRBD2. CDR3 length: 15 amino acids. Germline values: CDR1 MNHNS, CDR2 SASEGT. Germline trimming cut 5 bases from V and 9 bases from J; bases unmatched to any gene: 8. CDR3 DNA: TGTGCCAGCAGTTCTACGACTAGCGGGAGTCGTGAGCAGTTCTTC. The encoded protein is CASSSTTSGSREQFF.

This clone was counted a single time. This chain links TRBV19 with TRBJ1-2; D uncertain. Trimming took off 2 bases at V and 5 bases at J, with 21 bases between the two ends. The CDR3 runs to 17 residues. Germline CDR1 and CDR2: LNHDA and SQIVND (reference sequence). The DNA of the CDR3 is TGTGCCAGTAGTATAATCCGGGCGGACGTTAGGATATATGGCTACACCTTC. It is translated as CASSIIRADVRIYGYTF.

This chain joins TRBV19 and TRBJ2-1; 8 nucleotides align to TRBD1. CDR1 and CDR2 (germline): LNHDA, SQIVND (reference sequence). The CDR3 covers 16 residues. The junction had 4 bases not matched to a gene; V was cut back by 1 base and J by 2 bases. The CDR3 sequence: CASSIADRGPYNEQFF. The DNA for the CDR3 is TGTGCCAGTAGTATAGCCGACAGGGGCCCCTACAATGAGCAGTTCTTC.

The CDR3 loop is CASSTGGVETNTEAFF. Written as DNA, the CDR3 is TGTGCCAGCAGCACAGGGGGCGTTGAAACGAACACTGAAGCTTTCTTT. The chain joins TRBV28 to TRBJ1-1; 9 bases fit TRBD1. The CDR3 loop spans 16 amino acids. Trimming at V came to 6 bases and at J to 1 base, leaving 9 bases not matched to a gene. Germline-derived CDR1 and CDR2 are MDHEN and SYDVKM.

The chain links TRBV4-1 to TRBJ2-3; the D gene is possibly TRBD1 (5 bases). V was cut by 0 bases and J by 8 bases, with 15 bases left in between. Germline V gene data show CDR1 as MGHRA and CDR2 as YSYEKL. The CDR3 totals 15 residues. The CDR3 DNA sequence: TGCGCCAGCAGCCAAGATGCCCCTCAGCAGGGTACGCAGTATTTT. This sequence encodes CASSQDAPQQGTQYF.

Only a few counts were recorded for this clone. The CDR3 is CASSARTGFYEQYF. CDR3 DNA: TGTGCCAGCAGCGCCCGGACAGGGTTCTACGAGCAGTACTTC. V gene TRBV21-1 combines with J gene TRBJ2-7; whether TRBD1, the table's D call, matches the DNA was not checked. TRBV21-1 is given as a pseudogene. The length of the CDR3 is 14 residues.

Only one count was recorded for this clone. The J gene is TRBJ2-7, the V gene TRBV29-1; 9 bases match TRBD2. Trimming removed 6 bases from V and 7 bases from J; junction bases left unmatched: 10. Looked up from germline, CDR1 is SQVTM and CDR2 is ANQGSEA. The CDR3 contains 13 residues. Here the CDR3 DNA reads TGCAGCGTCCGAAGGACTAGCGAGGGGGAGCAGTACTTC. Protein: CSVRRTSEGEQYF.

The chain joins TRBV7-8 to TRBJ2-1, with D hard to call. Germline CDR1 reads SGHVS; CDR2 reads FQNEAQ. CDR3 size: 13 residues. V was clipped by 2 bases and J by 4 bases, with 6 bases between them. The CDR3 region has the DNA TGTGCCAGCAGCTTAAAAAGGTACAATGAGCAGTTCTTC. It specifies CASSLKRYNEQFF.

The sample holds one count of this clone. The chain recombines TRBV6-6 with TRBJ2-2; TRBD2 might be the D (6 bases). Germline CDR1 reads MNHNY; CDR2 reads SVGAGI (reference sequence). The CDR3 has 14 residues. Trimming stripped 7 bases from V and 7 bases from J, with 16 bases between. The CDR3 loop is CASTQLAGGGELFF. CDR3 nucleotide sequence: TGTGCCAGCACCCAACTAGCTGGTGGCGGGGAGCTGTTTTTT.

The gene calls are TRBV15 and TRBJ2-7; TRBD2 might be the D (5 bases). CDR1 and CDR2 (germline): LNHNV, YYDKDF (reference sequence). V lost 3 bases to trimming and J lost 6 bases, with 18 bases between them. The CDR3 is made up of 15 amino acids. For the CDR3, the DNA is TGTGCCACCAGCAGTGGAGGTGGCCGTACGTCCGAGCAGTACGTC. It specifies CATSSGGGRTSEQYV.

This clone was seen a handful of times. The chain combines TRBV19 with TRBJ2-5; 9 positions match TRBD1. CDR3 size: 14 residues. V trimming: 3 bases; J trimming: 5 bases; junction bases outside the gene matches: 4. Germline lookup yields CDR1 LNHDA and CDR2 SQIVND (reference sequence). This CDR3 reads CASSMGQGWETQYF. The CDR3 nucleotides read TGTGCCAGTAGTATGGGACAGGGTTGGGAGACCCAGTACTTC.

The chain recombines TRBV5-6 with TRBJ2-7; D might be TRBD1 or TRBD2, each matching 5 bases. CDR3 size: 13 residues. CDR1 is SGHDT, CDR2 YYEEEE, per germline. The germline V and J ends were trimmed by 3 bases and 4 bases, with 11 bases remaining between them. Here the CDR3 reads CASSSRGVYEQYF. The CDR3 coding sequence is TGTGCCAGCAGCTCGAGGGGAGTTTACGAGCAGTACTTC.

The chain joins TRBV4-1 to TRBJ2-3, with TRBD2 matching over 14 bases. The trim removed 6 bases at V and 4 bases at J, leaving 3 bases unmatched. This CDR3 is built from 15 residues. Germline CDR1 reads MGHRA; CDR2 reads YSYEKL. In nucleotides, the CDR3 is TGCGCCAGCAGACGACTAGCGGGGGGGCCAGATACGCAGTATTTT. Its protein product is CASRRLAGGPDTQYF.

CDR3 region: CASSEVGQGTQYF. The CDR3 nucleotides read TGTGCCAGCAGTGAAGTCGGCCAGGGGACCCAGTACTTC. This chain joins TRBV6-1 and TRBJ2-5, with a weak D call TRBD1 (5 bases). The CDR3 is 13 amino acids. Germline CDR1 reads MNHNS; CDR2 reads SASEGT. V was cut by 1 base and J by 7 bases, with 10 bases left in between.

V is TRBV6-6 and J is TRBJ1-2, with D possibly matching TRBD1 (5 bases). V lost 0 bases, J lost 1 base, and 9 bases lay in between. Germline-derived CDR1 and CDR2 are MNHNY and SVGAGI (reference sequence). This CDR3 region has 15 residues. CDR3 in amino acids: CASSYSLTVNYGYTF. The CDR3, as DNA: TGTGCCAGCAGTTACTCACTGACAGTTAACTATGGCTACACCTTC.